A single T cell receptor beta chain is shown here with its context. Its antigen is not identified. Autologous stem cell transplantation was followed by relapse in every patient, and brentuximab vedotin exposure varied. Responses achieved at best were complete response, partial response or progressive disease. In germline, CDR1 is MDHEN, CDR2 SYDVKM. V shed 11 bases and J 4 bases; nucleotides not matched to a gene: 8. The CDR3 length is 13 residues. This entry belongs to a study of PD-1 blockade in classical Hodgkin lymphoma. Overall study findings and caveats: Healthy donors reportedly exceeded newly diagnosed patients in baseline TCR diversity. Repertoires differed for reasons still undefined, possibly disease activity or prior therapy. Patients excluded were those beginning nivolumab under 1 year after ASCT.

Assay: immunoSEQ multiplex PCR; the TCRdb copy retains only in-frame clones and omits some. In the table there are about 15,000 clones, around 80% of which are singletons. The chain joins TRBV28 to TRBJ2-7; 10 bases fit TRBD1. The sequencing used peripheral blood mononuclear cells (PBMCs), collected before the second cycle of nivolumab. The receptor's source is a human donor with classical Hodgkin lymphoma. The CDR3 DNA reads as TGTGCCTGGGGGGGACAGGGGAGTTACGAGCAGTACTTC. Protein sequence: CAWGGQGSYEQYF.